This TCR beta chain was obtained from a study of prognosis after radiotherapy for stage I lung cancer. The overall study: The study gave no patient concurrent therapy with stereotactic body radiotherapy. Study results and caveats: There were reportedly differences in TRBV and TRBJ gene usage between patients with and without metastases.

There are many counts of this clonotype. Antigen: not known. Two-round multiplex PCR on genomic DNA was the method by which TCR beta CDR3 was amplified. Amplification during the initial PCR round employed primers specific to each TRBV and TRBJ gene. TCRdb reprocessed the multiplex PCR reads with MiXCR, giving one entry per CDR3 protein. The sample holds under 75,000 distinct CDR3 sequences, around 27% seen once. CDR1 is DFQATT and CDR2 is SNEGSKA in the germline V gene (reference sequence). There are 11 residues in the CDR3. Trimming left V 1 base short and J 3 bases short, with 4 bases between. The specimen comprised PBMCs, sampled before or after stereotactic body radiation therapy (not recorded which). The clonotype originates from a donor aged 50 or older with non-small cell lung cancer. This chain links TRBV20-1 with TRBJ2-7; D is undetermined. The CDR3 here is CSARGDYEQYF. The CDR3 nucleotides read TGCAGTGCTAGAGGGGACTACGAGCAGTACTTC.